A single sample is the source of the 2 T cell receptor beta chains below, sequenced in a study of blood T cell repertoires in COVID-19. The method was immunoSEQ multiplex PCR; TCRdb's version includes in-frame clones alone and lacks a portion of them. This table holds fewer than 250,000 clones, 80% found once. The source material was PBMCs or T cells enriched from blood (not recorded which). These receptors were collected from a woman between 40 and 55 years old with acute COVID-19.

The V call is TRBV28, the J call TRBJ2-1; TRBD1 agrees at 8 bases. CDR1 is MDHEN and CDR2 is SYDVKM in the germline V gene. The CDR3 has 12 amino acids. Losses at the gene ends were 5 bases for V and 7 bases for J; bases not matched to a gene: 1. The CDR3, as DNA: TGTGCCAGCAGTGGGGACAGGAATGAGCAGTTCTTC. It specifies CASSGDRNEQFF.

The CDR3 DNA sequence: TGTGCCAGTAGCACGACAGGGGGCGCGGACACCGGGGAGCTGTTTTTT. Residues: CASSTTGGADTGELFF. The chain couples TRBV19 to TRBJ2-2, with TRBD1 matching over 10 bases. The germline gives CDR1 LNHDA, CDR2 SQIVND (reference sequence). V lost 6 bases to trimming and J lost 3 bases; unmatched junction nucleotides: 7. The CDR3 runs 16 residues.